The rows below give T cell receptor beta chains drawn from one sample of a study of blood T cells in healthy people across ages. Each CDR3 protein gets one entry after TCRdb re-called the 5' RACE reads with MiXCR. Of some 930,000 distinct CDR3 sequences in the sample, under 35% were seen once. These same data were also listed under a study on T cells of mothers and their children.

Sequenced material: blood. Every receptor here comes from a woman in her forties in good health. Each CDR3 is given with its conserved first and last residue. The D gene is left open where the match is weak. Part of the rows lack a size; the others show once, few, many or a class for expanded clones.

>TRBV7-2|-|TRBJ2-5|-
TGTGCCAGCAGCTCAGACACACCCCGGGAGACCCAGTACTTC
CASSSDTPRETQYF
>TRBV5-1|-|TRBJ1-5|few
TGCGCCAGCAGCTTGGGCTATGGGCTTAATCAGCCCCAGCATTTT
CASSLGYGLNQPQHF
>TRBV28|-|TRBJ1-1|-
TGTGCCAGCACCCCGTGGGGATCGGACACTGAAGCTTTCTTT
CASTPWGSDTEAFF
>TRBV28|-|TRBJ1-2|many
TGTGCCAGCAGCACGGATCGCGGAGCGGTCGCGGGCTACACCTTC
CASSTDRGAVAGYTF
>TRBV29-1|TRBD1|TRBJ2-5|-
TGCAGCGTTGGACCGGGACAGTGGGAGACCCAGTACTTC
CSVGPGQWETQYF
>TRBV3-1|TRBD2|TRBJ2-4|-
TGTGCCAGCAGACCCAGCGGGGGGGTTTCTGAGCAGTACTTC
CASRPSGGVSEQYF
>TRBV6-2/TRBV6-3|TRBD1|TRBJ2-3|-
TGTGCCAGCAGATCACCGGGGGACAGGGGCGCAGATACGCAGTATTTT
CASRSPGDRGADTQYF
>TRBV20-1|TRBD2|TRBJ2-1|-
TGCAGTGGCCGGAGGCGGGGGGGCCTCGGTGAGCAGTTCTTC
CSGRRRGGLGEQFF
>TRBV18|TRBD1|TRBJ1-2|many
TGTGCCAGCTCACCAGGGACAGACTATGGCTACACCTTC
CASSPGTDYGYTF
>TRBV12-3/TRBV12-4|TRBD2|TRBJ2-3|-
TGTGCCAGCCTGCTGAGGGCTAGCGGGACGACCACAGATACGCAGTATTTT
CASLLRASGTTTDTQYF
>TRBV6-5|TRBD1|TRBJ2-7|-
TGTGCCAGCAGTCGGGGACAGGGGGCCCTGAACGAGCAGTACTTC
CASSRGQGALNEQYF
>TRBV5-1|TRBD1|TRBJ1-4|few
TGCGCCAGCAGCTGGCTAGGGACAGATAATGAAAAACTGTTTTTT
CASSWLGTDNEKLFF
>TRBV3-1|-|TRBJ2-7|many
TGTGCCAGCAGCCACGGAAGCCAGTACGAGCAGTACTTC
CASSHGSQYEQYF